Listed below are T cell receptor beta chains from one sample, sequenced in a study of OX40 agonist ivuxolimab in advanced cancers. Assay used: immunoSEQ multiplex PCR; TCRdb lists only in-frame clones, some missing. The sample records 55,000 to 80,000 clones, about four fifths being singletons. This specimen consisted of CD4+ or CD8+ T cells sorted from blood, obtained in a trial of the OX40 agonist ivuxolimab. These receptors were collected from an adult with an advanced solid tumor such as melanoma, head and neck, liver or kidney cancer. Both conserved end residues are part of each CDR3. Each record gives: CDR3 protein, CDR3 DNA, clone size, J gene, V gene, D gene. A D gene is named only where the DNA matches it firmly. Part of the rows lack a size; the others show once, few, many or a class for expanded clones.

CDR3aa: CASSLDRGSYGYTF
CDR3nt: TGTGCCAGCAGCTTGGACAGGGGCTCCTATGGCTACACCTTC
abundance: -
j_gene: TRBJ1-2
v_gene: TRBV5-4
d_gene: TRBD1

CDR3aa: CAWSRVIRLKAFF
CDR3nt: TGTGCCTGGAGCCGAGTCATCCGGCTCAAAGCTTTCTTT
abundance: -
j_gene: TRBJ1-1
v_gene: TRBV30
d_gene: -

CDR3aa: CASSLVLGQQETQYF
CDR3nt: TGTGCCAGCAGCTTAGTCCTGGGACAGCAAGAGACCCAGTACTTC
abundance: -
j_gene: TRBJ2-5
v_gene: TRBV7-8
d_gene: TRBD1

CDR3aa: CASSPSGNSGNTIYF
CDR3nt: TGCGCCAGCAGCCCATCAGGGAACTCTGGAAACACCATATATTTT
abundance: once
j_gene: TRBJ1-3
v_gene: TRBV5-1
d_gene: -

CDR3aa: CASSIQSRGEQYF
CDR3nt: TGTGCCAGTAGTATCCAGTCTCGGGGCGAGCAGTACTTC
abundance: -
j_gene: TRBJ2-7
v_gene: TRBV19
d_gene: -

CDR3aa: CASSLDLGSGNTIYF
CDR3nt: TGTGCCAGCAGCTTGGATCTGGGCTCTGGAAACACCATATATTTT
abundance: -
j_gene: TRBJ1-3
v_gene: TRBV5-6
d_gene: -

CDR3aa: CAISGTGSNYGYTF
CDR3nt: TGTGCCATCAGTGGGACAGGGTCTAACTATGGCTACACCTTC
abundance: -
j_gene: TRBJ1-2
v_gene: TRBV10-3
d_gene: TRBD1

CDR3aa: CASSLGRLAGRQETQYF
CDR3nt: TGTGCCAGCAGCTTAGGTAGACTAGCGGGTAGACAAGAGACCCAGTACTTC
abundance: few
j_gene: TRBJ2-5
v_gene: TRBV7-7
d_gene: TRBD2

CDR3aa: CASSFGLAGRETQYF
CDR3nt: TGTGCCAGCAGCTTCGGACTAGCGGGGAGGGAGACCCAGTACTTC
abundance: -
j_gene: TRBJ2-5
v_gene: TRBV5-4
d_gene: TRBD2

CDR3aa: CASSLEEGGGYTF
CDR3nt: TGTGCCAGCAGCTTAGAAGAGGGAGGAGGCTACACCTTC
abundance: -
j_gene: TRBJ1-2
v_gene: TRBV7-6
d_gene: -

CDR3aa: CATGTGAEAFF
CDR3nt: TGTGCCACCGGGACAGGGGCTGAAGCTTTCTTT
abundance: -
j_gene: TRBJ1-1
v_gene: TRBV7-2
d_gene: TRBD1

CDR3aa: CASRAASIFSGNTIYF
CDR3nt: TGTGCCAGCAGGGCAGCTAGTATCTTCTCTGGAAACACCATATATTTT
abundance: -
j_gene: TRBJ1-3
v_gene: TRBV6-6
d_gene: -

CDR3aa: CASSKRKAGGESQSYEQYF
CDR3nt: TGTGCCAGCAGCAAACGAAAGGCAGGGGGCGAATCCCAGTCCTACGAGCAGTACTTC
abundance: -
j_gene: TRBJ2-7
v_gene: TRBV21-1
d_gene: -

CDR3aa: CASGPAGRNSPLHF
CDR3nt: TGTGCTAGTGGACCCGCGGGACGCAATTCACCCCTCCACTTT
abundance: -
j_gene: TRBJ1-6
v_gene: TRBV12-5
d_gene: -

CDR3aa: CASRWSGGADEQYF
CDR3nt: TGCGCCAGCAGGTGGAGCGGGGGGGCGGATGAGCAGTACTTC
abundance: -
j_gene: TRBJ2-7
v_gene: TRBV10-2
d_gene: TRBD2

CDR3aa: CASSYSRTGGNYGYTF
CDR3nt: TGTGCCAGCAGTTACTCACGGACAGGGGGCAACTATGGCTACACCTTC
abundance: once
j_gene: TRBJ1-2
v_gene: TRBV6-5
d_gene: TRBD1

CDR3aa: CASNPTATGELFF
CDR3nt: TGTGCCAGCAACCCTACAGCCACCGGGGAGCTGTTTTTT
abundance: -
j_gene: TRBJ2-2
v_gene: TRBV7-8
d_gene: -

CDR3aa: CASSPLGQGSYGYTF
CDR3nt: TGTGCCAGCTCACCACTGGGACAGGGATCCTATGGCTACACCTTC
abundance: -
j_gene: TRBJ1-2
v_gene: TRBV18
d_gene: TRBD1

CDR3aa: CASTPQSRFSYEQYF
CDR3nt: TGTGCCAGCACCCCACAGAGTCGGTTCTCCTACGAGCAGTACTTC
abundance: -
j_gene: TRBJ2-7
v_gene: TRBV11-2
d_gene: -

CDR3aa: CASSGWDRGYEKLFF
CDR3nt: TGTGCCAGTAGTGGATGGGACAGGGGGTATGAAAAACTGTTTTTT
abundance: few
j_gene: TRBJ1-4
v_gene: TRBV19
d_gene: TRBD1

CDR3aa: CATSRDKAGGTYEQYF
CDR3nt: TGTGCCACCAGCAGAGATAAGGCAGGGGGTACCTACGAGCAGTACTTC
abundance: few
j_gene: TRBJ2-7
v_gene: TRBV15
d_gene: TRBD1

CDR3aa: CASSQDPDRTEAFF
CDR3nt: TGCGCCAGCAGCCAAGATCCGGATCGGACTGAAGCTTTCTTT
abundance: -
j_gene: TRBJ1-1
v_gene: TRBV4-3
d_gene: -

CDR3aa: CASSSGFGYTF
CDR3nt: TGTGCCAGCAGTTCAGGGTTTGGCTACACCTTC
abundance: -
j_gene: TRBJ1-2
v_gene: TRBV6-5
d_gene: -

CDR3aa: CASSIAHTSSGLAKNIQYF
CDR3nt: TGTGCCAGTAGTATTGCGCACACCTCTAGCGGCCTAGCCAAAAACATTCAGTACTTC
abundance: few
j_gene: TRBJ2-4
v_gene: TRBV19
d_gene: TRBD2

CDR3aa: CASSGGVGEKLFF
CDR3nt: TGTGCCAGCAGCGGAGGGGTAGGCGAAAAACTGTTTTTT
abundance: -
j_gene: TRBJ1-4
v_gene: TRBV9
d_gene: -

CDR3aa: CASSEANGQGAVAFF
CDR3nt: TGTGCCAGCAGTGAAGCAAACGGACAGGGCGCCGTAGCTTTCTTT
abundance: -
j_gene: TRBJ1-1
v_gene: TRBV2
d_gene: TRBD1

CDR3aa: CASSLVLGQGNTEAFF
CDR3nt: TGTGCCAGCAGCTTAGTCCTTGGACAGGGAAACACTGAAGCTTTCTTT
abundance: -
j_gene: TRBJ1-1
v_gene: TRBV11-2
d_gene: TRBD1

CDR3aa: CASSASRGGTEAFF
CDR3nt: TGTGCCAGCAGCGCTAGCCGGGGCGGCACTGAAGCTTTCTTT
abundance: few
j_gene: TRBJ1-1
v_gene: TRBV2
d_gene: -

CDR3aa: CTSSRNRVRCGYTF
CDR3nt: TGCACCAGCAGCCGGAACAGGGTTAGGTGTGGCTACACCTTC
abundance: -
j_gene: TRBJ1-2
v_gene: TRBV1
d_gene: -

CDR3aa: CASSLGLAADTQYF
CDR3nt: TGTGCCAGCAGCTTAGGACTAGCGGCAGATACGCAGTATTTT
abundance: -
j_gene: TRBJ2-3
v_gene: TRBV11-2
d_gene: TRBD2

CDR3aa: CASSLGTLQETQYF
CDR3nt: TGTGCCAGCAGCTTAGGGACACTTCAAGAGACCCAGTACTTC
abundance: -
j_gene: TRBJ2-5
v_gene: TRBV7-6
d_gene: -

CDR3aa: CASSQWETQYF
CDR3nt: TGTGCCAGCAGCCAGTGGGAGACCCAGTACTTC
abundance: -
j_gene: TRBJ2-5
v_gene: TRBV6-5
d_gene: -

CDR3aa: CASSRLGFSSTDTQYF
CDR3nt: TGTGCCAGTAGCCGGCTAGGATTTTCCTCCACAGATACGCAGTATTTT
abundance: -
j_gene: TRBJ2-3
v_gene: TRBV19
d_gene: -

CDR3aa: CAWRGLAGGPRQETQYF
CDR3nt: TGTGCCTGGAGAGGACTAGCGGGGGGGCCGAGGCAAGAGACCCAGTACTTC
abundance: -
j_gene: TRBJ2-5
v_gene: TRBV30
d_gene: TRBD2

CDR3aa: CASSELGATGELFF
CDR3nt: TGTGCCAGCAGTGAGTTGGGGGCCACCGGGGAGCTGTTTTTT
abundance: -
j_gene: TRBJ2-2
v_gene: TRBV2
d_gene: -

CDR3aa: CASSPNGANPFF
CDR3nt: TGCGCCAGCAGTCCCAACGGGGCAAATCCGTTCTTC
abundance: -
j_gene: TRBJ2-1
v_gene: TRBV23-1
d_gene: -

CDR3aa: CASSPQRGNTIYF
CDR3nt: TGTGCCAGCAGCCCCCAACGGGGAAACACCATATATTTT
abundance: -
j_gene: TRBJ1-3
v_gene: TRBV7-2
d_gene: -

CDR3aa: CASSPSSFYGYTF
CDR3nt: TGCGCCAGCAGCCCCTCAAGTTTCTATGGCTACACCTTC
abundance: few
j_gene: TRBJ1-2
v_gene: TRBV4-3
d_gene: -

CDR3aa: CAWGVGQVTNYGYTF
CDR3nt: TGTGCCTGGGGTGTTGGGCAAGTGACCAACTATGGCTACACCTTC
abundance: -
j_gene: TRBJ1-2
v_gene: TRBV30
d_gene: -

CDR3aa: CASSPGTGRSGGYTF
CDR3nt: TGCGCCAGCAGCCCCGGAACAGGGCGGAGCGGTGGCTACACCTTC
abundance: -
j_gene: TRBJ1-2
v_gene: TRBV5-1
d_gene: -

CDR3aa: CASSEDRRGTNTEAFF
CDR3nt: TGTGCCAGCAGTGAAGACCGAAGGGGGACGAACACTGAAGCTTTCTTT
abundance: few
j_gene: TRBJ1-1
v_gene: TRBV6-4
d_gene: -